This T cell receptor (beta chain) was documented in a study of blood T cells in healthy people across ages (dated by TCRdb to about 2015). At the level of the whole study: In model experiments, template switching captured roughly one uniquely barcoded TCR beta cDNA molecule for every two T cells. For two donors (one aged 18 to 30 and one aged 80 or older), the study analyzed two additional independent replicas of 1 million unique cDNA reads from the same blood draw. Donors were grouped into four age groups: young (average 16 years), middle-aged (39), aged (around 60) and long-lived (approximately 78). Age-related changes in TCR beta repertoire diversity were measured in the study by deep sequencing normalized with unique cDNA molecular identifiers.

V drops 1 base and J drops 5 bases, leaving 9 bases in between. The germline V gene (reference sequence) specifies SEHNR as CDR1 and FQNEAQ as CDR2. Taken from cysteine to phenylalanine, the CDR3 has 14 residues. The read is trimmed to its CDR3 DNA, 42 bases read in frame from base 1. As regards this clonotype: There is no known antigen for this receptor. No base-level quality is on record; no much larger clone is a single base apart.

Library construction relied on 5' RACE. TCRdb records Illumina HiSeq 2500 as the sequencer. A second 7 to 11 cycle PCR used a sample-barcoded 5' primer and a J-beta primer mix. Each TCR beta cDNA molecule received a unique molecular identifier from a template-switch 5' adaptor carrying 12 random nucleotides. Each sample yielded at least 3 million CDR3-containing paired-end reads. The Mint cDNA synthesis kit, primed by a TRBC-specific oligonucleotide, was used to synthesize first-strand cDNA from all RNA. Following uracil-DNA glycosylase treatment, a first 18-cycle PCR with universal primers M1SS and BC2_uni_R was performed on all cDNA. On the study's bioinformatics: Normalization of each sample was performed by random selection of 1 million high-quality reads, each carrying a distinct molecular identifier. Reads with shared molecular identifiers were discarded instead of being binned into consensus sequences. MiTCR, run with a Q25 quality threshold and the strictest error-elimination algorithm, handled CDR3 identification, clonotype clustering and error correction. A nonparametric unseen species model using Euler transformation provided a lower-bound estimate of total TCR beta diversity. TCRdb reprocessing: public reads trimmed at Q25 with fastp, clones called with MiXCR, in-frame beta chains kept. Rows merge per CDR3 protein into single entries with the most common DNA and genes. The V and J calls follow TCRdb's processing rather than the paper's. A total of more than 900,000 distinct CDR3 sequences appear in this sample, 20% to 25% of them only once. Clones ranked in the top ten supply around 0.75% of the sample.

The roughly 39 donors, aged 6 to 90 years, were systemically healthy Caucasian individuals from Russia. Each donor gave 8 to 10 milliliters of peripheral blood, collected into EDTA-treated Vacutainer tubes. Ficoll-Paque density-gradient centrifugation was used to isolate PBMCs, with at least 6 million obtained per sample. Total RNA, at least 5 micrograms per sample, was extracted from PBMCs with Trizol reagent. For every donor, an aliquot of PBMCs went through flow cytometry to measure the percentages of naive CD45RAhigh/CD27high T cells. The investigation overall reported the following: Compared with the aged group, more naive CD4+ T cells, fewer expanded clones and increased TCR diversity were shown by the long-lived group, suggesting age selection. Bulk unsorted PBMC profiling prevented conclusive comparison of naive and antigen-experienced compartments. As age increased, observed TCR beta diversity per million T cells dropped in a roughly linear way, and a significant reduction was already evident by age about 40. Because donor CMV infection status was unknown, age-related changes in expanded clonotypes were potentially confounded. The percentage of naive T cells measured by flow cytometry correlated strongly with observed TCR beta diversity. Estimates of total diversity based on one million sequenced T cells were regarded as lower bounds and as underestimates.

These data were likewise used in another study, on T cells of mothers and their children. From the second report: Nine systemically healthy Caucasian individuals served as donors, namely three mothers together with their six children. cDNA synthesis used all of the extracted RNA, with 1.5 ug of RNA in each 15 ul reaction. Sample barcodes and 2-4 random nucleotides were added via the M1S primer in the second PCR. Each mother yielded over 8.5 million TCR beta CDR3 reads and each child roughly 3 million reads. In both related and unrelated pairs, thymic selection shapes the output of TCR recombination in a similar way, with inherited differences having only a minor effect. Related mother-child pairs always showed normalized repertoire overlap that was slightly higher than in unrelated mother-child pairs, though the difference was never significant. With a sensitivity of approximately 92 clones per million clonotypes, no persistent microchimeric T cell clones were detected. To look for features that set related mother-child pairs apart from unrelated individuals, the researchers ran deep NGS to compare the TCR beta repertoires of mothers and children. The mean age was around 40 +/- 4 years for the mothers and around 11 +/- 4 years for the children. After adapters were ligated using NEBNext reagents, the libraries underwent 100+100 nt paired-end sequencing on an Illumina HiSeq 2000. To avoid cross-contamination, the mother libraries and the child libraries were prepared a month apart and sequenced in separate runs. Between roughly 500,000 and 2,000,000 distinct TCR beta clonotypes were identified per donor. Naive TCR beta clonotypes were estimated from low-frequency clonotypes matched to each donor's FACS-determined naive share, without sorting.

Input material: blood. The chain was built from TRBV7-9 and TRBJ1-5; 5 matching bases give a weak D call of TRBD1. The TCR comes from a girl aged 2-10 years in good health. The nucleotides read TGTGCCAGCAGCTTAGGACCGGGGGATCAGCCCCAGCATTTT. Its product reads: CASSLGPGDQPQHF.